The clone carrying this T cell receptor (beta chain) appeared a few times. The antigen remains undetermined. The entry originates in a study of T-cell memory formation after mild COVID-19. Overall study: In these data, TCR clusters were largely donor specific. Overall study findings and caveats: The main location of contracting CD4+ clones was CM and EM, and that of contracting CD8+ clones was EMRA.

Trimming took 7 bases from V and 7 from J; bases not matched to a gene: 4. CDR3 size: 12 residues. TCRdb itself ran the 5' RACE reads through MiXCR, one entry per CDR3 protein. This repertoire shows hundreds of thousands of distinct CDR3 sequences, roughly 20% found once; its top ten account for 9.5% to 15%. The source material was PBMCs or a T cell subset sorted from them (not recorded which). The chain has TRBV12-3 or TRBV12-4 and TRBJ2-1; TRBD2 aligns across 7 bases. The receptor was derived from an adult woman who had mild COVID-19 (a few samples of this study predate the infection). Cell type and time point are not known. The CDR3 nucleotides read TGTGCCAGCACCCCCGGGGGGAATGAGCAGTTCTTC. Protein sequence: CASTPGGNEQFF.